This T cell receptor (beta chain) was documented in a study of blood T cell repertoires in COVID-19. At the level of the study: Sample material is recorded as cDNA or gDNA derived from T cells, B-cell-depleted T cells, or PBMCs.

Here immunoSEQ multiplex PCR was the method, and the copy in TCRdb shows in-frame clones only, minus some. The profile shows 320,000 or so clones, approximately 81% of them singletons. Participants' reported clinical history set cohort assignment. Exposed participants came across a COVID-19 case within 2 weeks before study entry. Germline V gene data show CDR1 as SGHTA and CDR2 as FQGTGA. The ends were cut back, 4 bases at V and 1 base at J, with 7 bases in the middle. CDR3 length: 13 amino acids. V usage is TRBV7-3 and J usage is TRBJ1-1; a weak D match, TRBD1 (6 bases). This TCR was recovered from a woman in her 30s who had been exposed to COVID-19. What was sequenced was PBMCs or T cells enriched from blood (not recorded which). In DNA, the CDR3 is TGTGCCAGCAGCTGGGGACAGAACACTGAAGCTTTCTTT. This gives the protein CASSWGQNTEAFF. The entire variable domain, with the rest obtained from reference TRBV7-3 and TRBJ1-1, is as follows: GAGVSQTPSNKVTEKGKYVELRCDPISGHTALYWYRQSLGQGPEFLIYFQGTGAADDSGLPNDRFFAVRPEGSVSTLKIQRTERGDSAVYLCASSWGQNTEAFFGQGTRLTVV.